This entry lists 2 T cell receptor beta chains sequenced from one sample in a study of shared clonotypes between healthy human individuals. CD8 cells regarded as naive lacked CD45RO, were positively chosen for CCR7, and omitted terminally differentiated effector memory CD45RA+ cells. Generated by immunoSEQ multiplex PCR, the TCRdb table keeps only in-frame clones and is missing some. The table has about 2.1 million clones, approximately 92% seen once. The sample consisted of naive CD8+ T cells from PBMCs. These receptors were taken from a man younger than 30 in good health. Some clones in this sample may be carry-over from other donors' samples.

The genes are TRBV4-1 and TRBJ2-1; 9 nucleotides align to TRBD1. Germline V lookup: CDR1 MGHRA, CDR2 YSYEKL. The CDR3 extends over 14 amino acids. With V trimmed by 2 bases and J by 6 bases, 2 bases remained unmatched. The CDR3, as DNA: TGCGCCAGCAGCCAATGGACAGGGGCCAATGAGCAGTTCTTC. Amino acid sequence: CASSQWTGANEQFF.

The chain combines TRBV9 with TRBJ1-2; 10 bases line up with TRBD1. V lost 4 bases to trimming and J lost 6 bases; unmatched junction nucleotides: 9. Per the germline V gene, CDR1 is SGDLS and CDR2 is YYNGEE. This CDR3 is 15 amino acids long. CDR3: CASSPPTGGADGYTF. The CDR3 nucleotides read TGTGCCAGCAGCCCCCCGACAGGGGGCGCCGATGGCTACACCTTC. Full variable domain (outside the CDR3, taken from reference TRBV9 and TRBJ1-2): DSGVTQTPKHLITATGQRVTLRCSPRSGDLSVYWYQQSLDQGLQFLIQYYNGEERAKGNILERFSAQQFPDLHSELNLSSLELGDSALYFCASSPPTGGADGYTFGSGTRLTVV.